Listed below are T cell receptor beta chains from one sample, sequenced in a study of T cells in Graves' hyperthyroidism and ophthalmopathy. TCRdb re-called the multiplex PCR reads with MiXCR, one entry per CDR3 protein. The sample shows 400,000 to 500,000 distinct CDR3 sequences, 14% of them seen only once. The material sequenced was blood. These receptors all come from a woman younger than 35 with Graves' hyperthyroidism. CDR3s include the opening cysteine and the closing phenylalanine or tryptophan. Fields, in order: CDR3 DNA, CDR3 protein, clone size, D gene, V gene, J gene. D genes are given only for firm matches. A clone size is listed for some rows: how often the clone was seen (once, few, many), or a class if it is expanded.

cdr3_nt: TGTGCCATCAGTGAGTCGCTTAGTCCTGAAGCCTACGAGCAGTACTTC
cdr3_aa: CAISESLSPEAYEQYF
clone_size: many
d_call: .
v_call: TRBV10-3
j_call: TRBJ2-7

cdr3_nt: TGTGCCTGGAGTGTATCCGGACAGACCTTCGATAATGAAAAACTGTTTTTT
cdr3_aa: CAWSVSGQTFDNEKLFF
clone_size: many
d_call: .
v_call: TRBV30
j_call: TRBJ1-4

cdr3_nt: TGTGCCACCAGTGATTTGAGGACAGGGAATGGCTACACCTTC
cdr3_aa: CATSDLRTGNGYTF
clone_size: many
d_call: TRBD1
v_call: TRBV24-1
j_call: TRBJ1-2

cdr3_nt: TGTGCCTGGTCGACTAGCGGGATGGATACGCAGTATTTT
cdr3_aa: CAWSTSGMDTQYF
clone_size: many
d_call: TRBD2
v_call: TRBV30
j_call: TRBJ2-3

cdr3_nt: TGTGCCTGGTGGACTAGCGGGAACACCGGGGAGCTGTTTTTT
cdr3_aa: CAWWTSGNTGELFF
clone_size: many
d_call: TRBD2
v_call: TRBV30
j_call: TRBJ2-2

cdr3_nt: TGTGCCAGCAGCGATAGGACTAGCGGTAGAGGGGAGACCCAGTACTTC
cdr3_aa: CASSDRTSGRGETQYF
clone_size: many
d_call: TRBD2
v_call: TRBV6-1
j_call: TRBJ2-5

cdr3_nt: TGTGCCAGCATTTCTGCCGGGGCTTCGAACACTGAAGCTTTCTTT
cdr3_aa: CASISAGASNTEAFF
clone_size: .
d_call: .
v_call: TRBV6-1
j_call: TRBJ1-1

cdr3_nt: TGTGCCAGCAGTCTCAGTCTTTTCACAGATACGCAGTATTTT
cdr3_aa: CASSLSLFTDTQYF
clone_size: .
d_call: .
v_call: TRBV27
j_call: TRBJ2-3

cdr3_nt: TGTGCCAGCAGCTCCAGGACAGGGGAGGGGGGCTACACCTTC
cdr3_aa: CASSSRTGEGGYTF
clone_size: few
d_call: TRBD1
v_call: TRBV7-8
j_call: TRBJ1-2

cdr3_nt: TGTGCCAGCAGCCTTTATTTGGAGGACAGAGGTCAGCCCCAGCATTTT
cdr3_aa: CASSLYLEDRGQPQHF
clone_size: few
d_call: .
v_call: TRBV12-3/TRBV12-4
j_call: TRBJ1-5

cdr3_nt: TGCAGTGCTAGAGGGTCGGGCCTTGGGGCCAACGTCCTGACTTTC
cdr3_aa: CSARGSGLGANVLTF
clone_size: many
d_call: .
v_call: TRBV20-1
j_call: TRBJ2-6

cdr3_nt: TGCGCCAGCAGTGGGACTAGCGGGAGGGATGAGCAGTTCTTC
cdr3_aa: CASSGTSGRDEQFF
clone_size: .
d_call: TRBD2
v_call: TRBV10-2
j_call: TRBJ2-1

cdr3_nt: TGTGCCAGCAGTCAAAGCTGGGCGGATGAAAAACTGTTTTTT
cdr3_aa: CASSQSWADEKLFF
clone_size: .
d_call: .
v_call: TRBV6-1
j_call: TRBJ1-4

cdr3_nt: TGTGCCATCGGGGGAACGACAGGACCCAATCAGCCCCAGCATTTT
cdr3_aa: CAIGGTTGPNQPQHF
clone_size: few
d_call: .
v_call: TRBV6-1
j_call: TRBJ1-5

cdr3_nt: TGCAGTGCTGAACAGGGACCCTATAACTATGGCTACACCTTC
cdr3_aa: CSAEQGPYNYGYTF
clone_size: few
d_call: .
v_call: TRBV20-1
j_call: TRBJ1-2

cdr3_nt: TGTGCCTGGACCTCAACCGGGACAGCTCTGGAATCAAGCTCCTACGAGCAGTACTTC
cdr3_aa: CAWTSTGTALESSSYEQYF
clone_size: few
d_call: TRBD1
v_call: TRBV30
j_call: TRBJ2-7

cdr3_nt: TGTGCCAGTAGGAGTCGAACAGATACGCAGTATTTT
cdr3_aa: CASRSRTDTQYF
clone_size: .
d_call: .
v_call: TRBV7-3
j_call: TRBJ2-3

cdr3_nt: TGCAGTGCTAGAGAGGGCAGGAACACTGAAGCTTTCTTT
cdr3_aa: CSAREGRNTEAFF
clone_size: .
d_call: .
v_call: TRBV20-1
j_call: TRBJ1-1